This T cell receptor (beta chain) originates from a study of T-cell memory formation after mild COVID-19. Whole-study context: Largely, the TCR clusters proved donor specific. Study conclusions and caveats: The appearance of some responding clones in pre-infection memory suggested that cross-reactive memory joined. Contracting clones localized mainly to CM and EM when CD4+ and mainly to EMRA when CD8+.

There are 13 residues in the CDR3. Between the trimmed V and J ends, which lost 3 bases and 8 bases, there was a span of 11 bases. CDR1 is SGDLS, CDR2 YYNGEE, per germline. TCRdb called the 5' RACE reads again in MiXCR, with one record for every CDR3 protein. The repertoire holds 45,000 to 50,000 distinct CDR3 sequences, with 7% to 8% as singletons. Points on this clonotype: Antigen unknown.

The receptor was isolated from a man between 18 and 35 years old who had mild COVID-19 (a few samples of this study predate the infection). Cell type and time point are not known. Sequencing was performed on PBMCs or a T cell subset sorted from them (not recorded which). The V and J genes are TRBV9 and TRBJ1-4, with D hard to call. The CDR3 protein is CASSALPGEKLFF. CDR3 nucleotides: TGTGCCAGCAGCGCGCTCCCCGGGGAAAAACTGTTTTTT.